These 22 T cell receptor beta chains originate from one sample sequenced in a study of shared clonotypes between healthy human individuals. The data were produced by immunoSEQ multiplex PCR, yet TCRdb's version contains in-frame clones alone and is incomplete. The sample consists of 2 million to 2.5 million clones, approximately 95% of them appearing once. Input material: naive CD4+ T cells from PBMCs. Subset given: CD45RA+ positively selected. Receptor source: a man younger than 35 in good health. Some clones in this sample may be carry-over from other donors' samples.

This chain joins TRBV28 and TRBJ2-7; TRBD1 matches at 7 bases. CDR1 is MDHEN and CDR2 is SYDVKM in the germline V gene. Trimming cost V 4 bases and J 2 bases; bases outside gene matches: 17. The CDR3 sequence is 18 residues long. The CDR3 nucleotides read TGTGCCAGCAGTTCCCCCGGGACAGCAAACCTCTCACCCTACGAGCAGTACTTC. Translated: CASSSPGTANLSPYEQYF.

V and J are TRBV6-1 and TRBJ1-2, with D possibly matching TRBD1 (6 bases). V dropped 4 bases and J dropped 4 bases, with 19 bases sitting between them. The CDR3 runs to 16 residues. Germline CDR1 MNHNS, CDR2 SASEGT. CDR3 nucleotides: TGTGCCAGCAGTGCGCGGCAAAACAGGGAAAGCTATGGCTACACCTTC. It is translated as CASSARQNRESYGYTF.

The chain has TRBV6-5 and TRBJ2-5; D is uncertain. The J call could be wrong; TRBJ2-7 is a better fit for the DNA end. The CDR3 contains 12 residues. CDR1 is MNHEY, CDR2 SVGAGI, per germline. The CDR3 reads CASSIDPYEQYF. Here the CDR3 DNA reads TGTGCCAGCAGTATCGACCCGTACGAGCAGTACTTC.

V gene TRBV5-4 combines with J gene TRBJ2-3, with 12 bases lining up with TRBD2. Germline loops: CDR1 SGHNT, CDR2 YYREEE (reference sequence). There are 17 residues in the CDR3. Unmatched junction bases numbered 8, after V lost 3 bases and J lost 3 bases. The CDR3 DNA is TGTGCCAGCAGCTCCTTCGGACTAGCGGGAAGTACAGATACGCAGTATTTT. It yields the protein CASSSFGLAGSTDTQYF.

This clone was observed a handful of times. The gene calls are TRBV4-1 and TRBJ2-2, with TRBD1 identical over 9 bases. From germline, CDR1 is MGHRA and CDR2 YSYEKL. The CDR3 has 15 residues. J gave up 6 bases and V 2 bases, and 4 bases lay outside the gene matches. CDR3 residues: CASSQSGQGAGELFF. CDR3 bases: TGCGCCAGCAGCCAATCGGGACAGGGAGCCGGGGAGCTGTTTTTT.

This chain uses TRBV5-6 with TRBJ1-5; TRBD1 is a possible D gene (5 bases). The CDR3 contains 14 residues. From germline, CDR1 is SGHDT and CDR2 YYEEEE. V lost 3 bases and J 5 bases, leaving 12 bases between the germline ends. The chain's CDR3 is CASSWRGGYQPQHF. The CDR3 coding sequence is TGTGCCAGCAGCTGGAGGGGAGGGTATCAGCCCCAGCATTTT. Full variable domain (outside the CDR3, taken from reference TRBV5-6 and TRBJ1-5): DAGVTQSPTHLIKTRGQQVTLRCSPKSGHDTVSWYQQALGQGPQFIFQYYEEEERQRGNFPDRFSGHQFPNYSSELNVNALLLGDSALYLCASSWRGGYQPQHFGDGTRLSIL.

The chain employs TRBV21-1 and TRBJ2-3; the DNA was not compared with TRBD1, the D call given in the table. TRBV21-1 is flagged as a pseudogene. CDR3 size: 20 residues. CDR3 sequence (DNA): TGTGCCAGCAGCAAAGTGGAAATTTACAGGGGGGAACCAGAGGAAAATACGCAGTATTTT. It yields the protein CASSKVEIYRGEPEENTQYF.

As concerns this clone: Other DNA sequences within the sample encode an identical CDR3. The gene calls are TRBV6-1 and TRBJ2-7; TRBD1 matches at 8 bases. J lost 2 bases, V lost 4 bases, and 4 bases had no gene match. CDR3 length equals 14 residues. In germline, CDR1 is MNHNS, CDR2 SASEGT. CDR3 in amino acids: CASSGTGKAYEQYF. The CDR3, as DNA: TGTGCCAGCAGTGGGACAGGGAAGGCCTACGAGCAGTACTTC.

The chain uses TRBV30 and TRBJ2-2, with D unclear. The V end was cut by 3 bases, the J end by 3 bases, with 5 bases between. The CDR3 sequence is 12 residues long. Germline V CDR1 and CDR2: GTSNPN, SVGIG (reference sequence). This CDR3 reads CAWRDYTGELFF. The CDR3, as DNA: TGTGCCTGGAGAGATTACACCGGGGAGCTGTTTTTT.

V usage is TRBV18 and J usage is TRBJ2-3; D gene unclear. V dropped 3 bases and J dropped 0 bases, with 10 bases sitting between them. This CDR3 is built from 15 residues. Germline V CDR1 and CDR2: KGHSH, LQKENI. The DNA for the CDR3 is TGTGCCAGCTCACCGGGCAGCTCTAGCACAGATACGCAGTATTTT. Translation gives CASSPGSSSTDTQYF.

CDR3 nucleotide sequence: TGTGCCAGCTCGGACGCTCAGGCTCATCAGCCCCAGCATTTT. The encoded protein is CASSDAQAHQPQHF. The V call is TRBV27, the J call TRBJ1-5, with D unclear. Trimming took 8 bases from V and 5 from J, leaving 16 bases between them. Per germline, CDR1 MNHEY and CDR2 SMNVEV (reference sequence). The CDR3 length is 14 residues.

The chain is built from TRBV4-2 and TRBJ1-2; 7 bases agree with TRBD1. Germline CDR1 and CDR2: LGHNA and YNFKEQ. The CDR3 is made up of 14 amino acids. The trim removed 3 bases at V and 6 bases at J, leaving 7 bases unmatched. The CDR3 region has the DNA TGTGCCAGCAGCCATACAGGGGATCCCCATGGCTACACCTTC. The encoded protein is CASSHTGDPHGYTF.

The chain links TRBV20-1 to TRBJ2-3, with D hard to call. Trimming took off 1 base at V and 14 bases at J, with 13 bases between the two ends. This CDR3 spans 11 amino acids. The germline V gene encodes CDR1 DFQATT and CDR2 SNEGSKA (reference sequence). The DNA of the CDR3 is TGCAGTGCTAGAGTGGACCGAGGACGGTATTTT. Translated, it gives CSARVDRGRYF.

J is TRBJ2-7 and V is TRBV6-5; a weak D match, TRBD1 (6 bases). The V and J ends lost 8 bases and 6 bases respectively, with 8 bases between them. Germline lookup yields CDR1 MNHEY and CDR2 SVGAGI. The CDR3 length is 10 residues. CDR3 sequence (DNA): TGTGCCAGCCGAGGGGGCGAGCAGTACTTC. Amino acid sequence: CASRGGEQYF.

V usage is TRBV11-3 and J usage is TRBJ1-1; no definite D call. CDR3 length: 13 residues. Deletions cut 5 bases from V and 4 bases from J, with 11 bases between. Germline values: CDR1 SGHNT, CDR2 YENEEA. In DNA form, the CDR3 reads TGTGCCAGCAGCAGAGGGAGAAGCACTGAAGCTTTCTTT. Encoded protein: CASSRGRSTEAFF.

This clone was seen just once. The rearrangement joins TRBV29-1 to TRBJ1-4; possible D gene TRBD1, 6 bases. Trimming pared 4 bases from V and 6 bases from J, leaving 15 bases between. The CDR3 extends over 14 amino acids. CDR1 and CDR2 from the germline V gene are SQVTM and ANQGSEA. This CDR3 is CSVVRGADDEKLFF. CDR3 coding DNA: TGCAGCGTTGTGCGGGGGGCGGATGATGAAAAACTGTTTTTT.

This CDR3 reads CASSFPGLAGVNSYNEQFF. Written as DNA, the CDR3 is TGTGCCAGCAGCTTTCCGGGACTAGCGGGAGTTAACTCCTACAATGAGCAGTTCTTC. The chain uses TRBV7-2 and TRBJ2-1, with 14 bases identical to TRBD2. The CDR3 length is 19 residues. Germline V gives CDR1 SGHTA, CDR2 FQGNSA. The V segment lost 3 bases and the J segment 0 bases; nucleotides outside the gene matches: 7.

The genes are TRBV7-2 and TRBJ2-7, with 7 bases aligning to TRBD2. The CDR3 contains 16 residues. With 2 bases clipped from V and 0 bases from J, the junction kept 7 bases outside the gene matches. The germline V gene has CDR1 SGHTA and CDR2 FQGNSA. The DNA of the CDR3 is TGTGCCAGCAGCTTATGGGGGGGTCTGAGCTCCTACGAGCAGTACTTC. Residues: CASSLWGGLSSYEQYF.

J is TRBJ1-1 and V is TRBV7-9; tentatively, D is TRBD1 (6 bases). V lost 1 base and J 10 bases, leaving 16 bases between the germline ends. Germline assignment: CDR1 SEHNR and CDR2 FQNEAQ (reference sequence). The CDR3 totals 14 residues. CDR3: CASSLGGGLGRAFF. The CDR3 bases are TGTGCCAGCAGCTTAGGTGGGGGGCTCGGGAGAGCTTTCTTT.

The CDR3 nucleotides are TGTGCCAGCAGCGGTGACAGGGCAGATACGCAGTATTTT. As protein: CASSGDRADTQYF. The chain combines TRBV11-1 with TRBJ2-3; 7 nucleotides match TRBD1. Germline lookup yields CDR1 SGHAT and CDR2 FQDESV (reference sequence). V lost 5 bases and J lost 4; bases outside the gene matches: 3. The CDR3 is 13 amino acids. The variable domain in full, completed from reference TRBV11-1 and TRBJ2-3, reads EAEVAQSPRYKITEKSQAVAFWCDPISGHATLYWYRQILGQGPELLVQFQDESVVDDSQLPKDRFSAERLKGVDSTLKIQPAELGDSAMYLCASSGDRADTQYFGPGTRLTVL.

This clone appeared a single time. The V and J genes are TRBV2 and TRBJ2-1, with 11 bases fitting TRBD2. After removal of 8 bases from V and 5 bases from J, the junction contained 8 bases not matched to a gene. The V gene's germline CDR1 is SNHLY and CDR2 FYNNEI. This CDR3 contains 15 residues. This CDR3 reads CASGAGTSGNNEQFF. The CDR3 bases are TGTGCCAGCGGGGCAGGGACTAGCGGAAACAATGAGCAGTTCTTC.

The chain couples TRBV6-1 to TRBJ2-7, with no clear D. The CDR3 consists of 14 residues. CDR1 is MNHNS, CDR2 SASEGT, per germline. Between the trimmed V and J ends, which lost 1 base and 3 bases, there was a span of 10 bases. The CDR3: CASSEGSILYEQYF. The CDR3, as DNA: TGTGCCAGCAGTGAAGGAAGCATCCTCTACGAGCAGTACTTC.